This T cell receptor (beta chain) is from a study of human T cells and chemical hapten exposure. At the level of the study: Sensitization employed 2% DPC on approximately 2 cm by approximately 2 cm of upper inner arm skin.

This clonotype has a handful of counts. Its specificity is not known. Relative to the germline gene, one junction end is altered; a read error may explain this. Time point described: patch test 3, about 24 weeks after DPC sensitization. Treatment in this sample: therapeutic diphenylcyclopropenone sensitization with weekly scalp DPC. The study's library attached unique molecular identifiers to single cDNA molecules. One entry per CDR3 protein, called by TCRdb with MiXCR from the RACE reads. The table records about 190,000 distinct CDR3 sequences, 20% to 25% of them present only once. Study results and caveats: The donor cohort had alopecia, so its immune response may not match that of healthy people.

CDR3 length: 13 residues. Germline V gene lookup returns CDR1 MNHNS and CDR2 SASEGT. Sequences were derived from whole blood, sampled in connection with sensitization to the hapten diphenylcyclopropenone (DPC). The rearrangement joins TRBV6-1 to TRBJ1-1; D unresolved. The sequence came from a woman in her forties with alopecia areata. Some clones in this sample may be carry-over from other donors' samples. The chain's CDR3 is CASTELMNTEAFF. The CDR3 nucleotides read TGTGCCAGCACTGAATTAATGAACACTGAAGCTTTCTTT.